The clone carrying this TCR beta chain has only a few counts. Its specificity is unknown. These data originate in a study of T cells in Graves' hyperthyroidism and ophthalmopathy. General study findings and limits: Most thyroid clonotypes expanded above 0.001 were also detected in blood.

Germline lookup yields CDR1 ENHRY and CDR2 SYGVKD. Trimming removed 6 bases from V and 6 bases from J; junction bases left unmatched: 9. The length of the CDR3 is 15 residues. What was amplified from RNA transcripts were TCR beta CDR3 regions. A set of HTBI primers served as the primers for a first-round RT-PCR of the TCR CDR3. TCRdb processed the multiplex PCR reads anew with MiXCR; each CDR3 protein has one entry. The repertoire holds roughly 520,000 distinct CDR3 sequences, with approximately 24% as singletons. This receptor was obtained from a woman aged 25-40 years with Graves' ophthalmopathy. The chain couples TRBV10-3 to TRBJ2-3; the match to TRBD2 covers 10 bases. The source material was blood. The CDR3: CAISLLAGVGDTQYF. The CDR3, as DNA: TGTGCCATCAGCCTCCTAGCGGGGGTAGGTGATACGCAGTATTTT.